A selection of T cell receptor beta chains follows, all from one sample in a study of T cells in Graves' hyperthyroidism and ophthalmopathy. A single record per CDR3 protein comes from TCRdb applying MiXCR to the multiplex PCR reads. The table records about 680,000 distinct CDR3 sequences, 35% of them present only once. The sample was blood. These receptors came from a woman aged 40-49 years with Graves' hyperthyroidism. Both conserved end residues are part of each CDR3. D genes are given only for firm matches. The size entry is marked missing in some rows and otherwise reads once, few, many or a size class.

abundance,d_gene,v_gene,j_gene,CDR3aa,CDR3nt
.,TRBD2,TRBV5-1,TRBJ2-7,CASSLRLAGVDEQYF,TGCGCCAGCAGCTTGAGGCTTGCGGGAGTAGACGAGCAGTACTTC
.,.,TRBV25-1,TRBJ2-7,CASLGGFGSYEQYF,TGTGCCAGCTTGGGCGGGTTCGGCTCCTACGAGCAGTACTTC
few,.,TRBV5-1,TRBJ2-7,CASSLSPGAVPNEQYF,TGCGCCAGCAGCTTGAGCCCTGGGGCGGTCCCCAACGAGCAGTACTTC
few,TRBD1,TRBV24-1,TRBJ2-7,CATSEGQGIYEQYF,TGTGCCACCAGTGAGGGACAGGGGATCTACGAGCAGTACTTC
many,.,TRBV5-1,TRBJ1-1,CASSLESGSVEAFF,TGCGCCAGCAGCTTGGAAAGCGGATCGGTAGAAGCTTTCTTT
few,TRBD1,TRBV7-2,TRBJ1-2,CASSSKDRGDYGYTF,TGTGCCAGCAGCTCCAAGGACAGGGGGGACTATGGCTACACCTTC
.,.,TRBV6-6,TRBJ2-3,CASSPPGTGDTQYF,TGTGCCAGCAGTCCACCGGGGACGGGAGATACGCAGTATTTT
.,TRBD2,TRBV12-3/TRBV12-4,TRBJ2-7,CASSLLLAAVQYF,TGTGCCAGCAGTTTACTTCTAGCGGCCGTACAGTACTTC
few,.,TRBV4-3,TRBJ1-1,CASSQSPGRTEAFF,TGCGCCAGCAGCCAATCCCCAGGGAGGACTGAAGCTTTCTTT
.,.,TRBV27,TRBJ1-2,CASSSSSSGYTF,TGTGCCAGCAGTTCGTCGAGTAGTGGCTACACCTTC
many,.,TRBV10-3,TRBJ2-6,CAHGVSGANVLTF,TGTGCCCACGGGGTCTCTGGGGCCAACGTCCTGACTTTC
.,.,TRBV20-1,TRBJ2-5,CSASESGKETQYF,TGCAGTGCTAGCGAGTCGGGGAAAGAGACCCAGTACTTC
.,.,TRBV4-1,TRBJ2-5,CASSQQGPQETQYF,TGCGCCAGCAGCCAACAGGGTCCCCAAGAGACCCAGTACTTC
many,.,TRBV7-3,TRBJ1-1,CASSLARVNTEAFF,TGTGCCAGCAGCTTAGCCAGGGTGAACACTGAAGCTTTCTTT
.,.,TRBV14,TRBJ2-7,CAWSGQGRIWEQYF,TGTGCCTGGAGTGGGCAGGGAAGGATTTGGGAGCAGTACTTC
many,.,TRBV12-3/TRBV12-4,TRBJ1-3,CASSSSGSSGNTIYF,TGTGCCAGCAGTTCTAGCGGAAGCTCTGGAAACACCATATATTTT
.,.,TRBV29-1,TRBJ1-2,CSVDWQYGYTF,TGCAGCGTTGATTGGCAGTATGGCTACACCTTC
.,.,TRBV25-1,TRBJ1-1,CARDQGTYTEAFF,TGTGCTAGAGATCAGGGAACCTACACTGAAGCTTTCTTT
few,.,TRBV20-1,TRBJ2-7,CSGDTFDEQYF,TGCAGTGGGGACACCTTTGACGAGCAGTACTTC
many,.,TRBV2,TRBJ1-1,CASTSLVATEAFF,TGTGCCAGCACTAGCTTGGTGGCCACTGAAGCTTTCTTT
once,.,TRBV24-1,TRBJ2-1,CATSDTQSYNEQFF,TGTGCCACCAGTGACACCCAATCCTACAATGAGCAGTTCTTC
.,.,TRBV10-3,TRBJ1-2,CAISESGRQLNYGYTF,TGTGCCATCAGTGAGTCGGGTCGGCAGCTTAACTATGGCTACACCTTC
few,TRBD1,TRBV10-3,TRBJ2-1,CAISETGAGNEQFF,TGTGCCATCAGTGAGACAGGGGCGGGCAATGAGCAGTTCTTC
.,.,TRBV10-3,TRBJ1-6,CAISGQGISPLHF,TGTGCCATCAGTGGGCAGGGCATTTCACCCCTCCACTTT
.,.,TRBV6-6,TRBJ1-1,CASTLQDTEAFF,TGTGCCAGCACCCTACAGGACACTGAAGCTTTCTTT
few,.,TRBV12-3/TRBV12-4,TRBJ1-4,CASTLSTGRSNEKLFF,TGTGCCAGCACCCTCAGCACAGGGCGGTCTAATGAAAAACTGTTTTTT
few,.,TRBV2,TRBJ1-5,CASSESVKPQHF,TGTGCCAGCAGTGAGAGTGTAAAGCCCCAGCATTTT
many,.,TRBV20-1,TRBJ2-7,CSASQGAQESYEQYF,TGCAGTGCTAGTCAGGGAGCGCAAGAATCCTACGAGCAGTACTTC
.,.,TRBV12-3/TRBV12-4,TRBJ2-7,CASSPRRDNEQYF,TGTGCCAGCAGTCCCCGGAGGGACAATGAGCAGTACTTC
.,.,TRBV6-5,TRBJ1-1,CASSYSQGLFEAFF,TGTGCCAGCAGTTACTCGCAGGGTTTATTTGAAGCTTTCTTT
.,.,TRBV14,TRBJ1-2,CASSRVQRGYGGYTF,TGTGCCAGCAGCCGGGTCCAGCGGGGCTACGGTGGCTACACCTTC
many,TRBD1,TRBV7-9,TRBJ1-1,CASSLGQAFTEAFF,TGTGCCAGCAGCTTGGGACAGGCATTCACTGAAGCTTTCTTT
.,TRBD2,TRBV7-9,TRBJ2-7,CASSSGGSGRASGEQYF,TGTGCCAGCAGCTCAGGAGGTAGCGGGAGGGCCTCCGGCGAGCAGTACTTC
many,TRBD1,TRBV29-1,TRBJ1-2,CSVGAGRDRDYTF,TGCAGCGTTGGCGCGGGGCGGGACAGGGACTACACCTTC
.,TRBD1,TRBV9,TRBJ1-6,CATRQQGEGSPLHF,TGCGCCACCCGGCAACAGGGGGAGGGCTCACCCCTCCACTTT
many,.,TRBV4-2,TRBJ2-5,CASSQVGDQETQYF,TGTGCCAGCAGCCAAGTGGGGGACCAAGAGACCCAGTACTTC
many,.,TRBV19,TRBJ1-1,CASWGRMNTEAFF,TGTGCCAGTTGGGGACGAATGAACACTGAAGCTTTCTTT
.,TRBD1,TRBV7-9,TRBJ2-7,CASSLTGEGSYEQYF,TGTGCCAGCAGCCTAACAGGGGAAGGGTCCTACGAGCAGTACTTC
.,TRBD1,TRBV24-1,TRBJ1-1,CATDPGGLAGGNTEAFF,TGTGCCACCGACCCAGGGGGACTAGCGGGGGGGAACACTGAAGCTTTCTTT
many,TRBD1,TRBV7-2,TRBJ1-5,CASSLGTVSQPQHF,TGTGCCAGCAGCTTGGGGACAGTAAGCCAGCCCCAGCATTTT
.,.,TRBV9,TRBJ1-4,CASSPSGRANEKLFF,TGTGCCAGCAGCCCGTCGGGGCGAGCTAATGAAAAACTGTTTTTT
.,.,TRBV10-3,TRBJ2-2,CAISERVGGYTGELFF,TGTGCCATCAGTGAGCGGGTGGGAGGATACACCGGGGAGCTGTTTTTT
once,.,TRBV9,TRBJ1-1,CASSQPHAGFNGGTEAFF,TGTGCCAGCAGCCAGCCTCACGCCGGATTCAACGGGGGCACTGAAGCTTTCTTT
.,TRBD2,TRBV19,TRBJ2-2,CASQTSGSTGELFF,TGTGCCAGTCAGACTAGCGGGAGCACCGGGGAGCTGTTTTTT
many,TRBD1,TRBV12-3/TRBV12-4,TRBJ1-3,CASRDRERGNTIYF,TGTGCCAGCAGGGACAGGGAGAGGGGAAACACCATATATTTT
many,.,TRBV7-2,TRBJ2-7,CASSPWRGPSYEQYF,TGTGCCAGCAGCCCATGGAGGGGGCCGTCCTACGAGCAGTACTTC
.,.,TRBV11-2,TRBJ1-1,CASSLEGALFIGEAFF,TGTGCCAGCAGCTTAGAGGGAGCCCTCTTTATCGGTGAAGCTTTCTTT
many,TRBD1,TRBV19,TRBJ2-6,CASRLQGVMRGANVLTF,TGTGCCAGTAGATTACAGGGGGTGATGCGTGGGGCCAACGTCCTGACTTTC
many,TRBD1,TRBV2,TRBJ1-1,CASMARDRNTEAFF,TGTGCCAGCATGGCGAGGGACAGGAACACTGAAGCTTTCTTT
many,.,TRBV10-3,TRBJ1-1,CATGDGQNTEAFF,TGTGCCACCGGGGATGGACAGAACACTGAAGCTTTCTTT
.,.,TRBV28,TRBJ1-2,CASSLGLGGYTF,TGTGCCAGCAGTTTGGGGTTGGGTGGCTACACCTTC
many,.,TRBV20-1,TRBJ1-5,CSARRRDQPQHF,TGCAGTGCTAGGCGCAGGGACCAGCCCCAGCATTTT
.,.,TRBV6-5,TRBJ2-5,CASSSTANQETQYF,TGTGCCAGCAGTAGTACAGCTAACCAAGAGACCCAGTACTTC
many,.,TRBV2,TRBJ2-5,CASSDLTRETQYF,TGTGCCAGCAGTGATTTAACGCGGGAGACCCAGTACTTC
many,.,TRBV29-1,TRBJ2-7,CSVGAGAYEQYF,TGCAGCGTTGGGGCAGGGGCCTACGAGCAGTACTTC
.,.,TRBV7-8,TRBJ1-1,CASSSVRTETNTEAFF,TGTGCCAGCAGCTCGGTAAGGACAGAAACGAACACTGAAGCTTTCTTT
.,.,TRBV19,TRBJ2-5,CASSRGRTGLVGQETQYF,TGTGCCAGTAGTAGGGGAAGAACAGGGTTGGTTGGCCAAGAGACCCAGTACTTC
.,.,TRBV7-9,TRBJ2-3,CASSLPRTDTQYF,TGTGCCAGCAGCTTACCTCGCACAGATACGCAGTATTTT
many,.,TRBV19,TRBJ1-2,CASSRRNSNYGYTF,TGTGCCAGTAGCCGCCGGAACAGCAACTATGGCTACACCTTC
many,.,TRBV4-1,TRBJ2-7,CASSQEPQTYEQYF,TGCGCCAGCAGCCAAGAACCACAGACCTACGAGCAGTACTTC